This T cell receptor (beta chain) comes out of a study of blood T cell repertoires in COVID-19. Study in general: COVID-19 samples collected from the United States, Italy and Spain covered acute and convalescent phases. Nucleic acid was either cDNA or gDNA, and it came from T cells, B-cell-depleted T cells, or PBMCs.

The CDR3 covers 16 residues. Germline loops: CDR1 SGHTA, CDR2 FQGNSA. After removal of 3 bases from V and 2 bases from J, the junction contained 6 bases not matched to a gene. Per the study methods: It was from reference gene primer amplification that nucleated cell counts were estimated. Assay: immunoSEQ multiplex PCR; the TCRdb copy retains only in-frame clones and omits some. From that table come the V and J calls and clone size; the DNA was used to work out D and trimming. This table holds about 210,000 clones, about four fifths found once. The specimen was peripheral blood. This TCR was sampled from a woman in her forties or fifties with active or convalescent COVID-19. This chain joins TRBV7-2 and TRBJ1-4; TRBD1 aligns across 7 bases. CDR3 coding DNA: TGTGCCAGCAGCTTGAGACCGGGACAGACTAATGAAAAACTGTTTTTT. Amino acids: CASSLRPGQTNEKLFF.